This T cell receptor beta chain emerged from a study of blood T cells in healthy people across ages. Study-level background: About one barcoded beta molecule was captured per two T cells (by template switching). General study findings and limits: Researchers judged that diversity estimates from one million T cells fell short of true values. While age rose, TCR beta diversity per million T cells dropped in a roughly linear way.

The authors ran a second PCR of roughly 6 to 11 cycles using a sample-barcoded 5' primer and a J-beta primer mix. Every sample gave at least 2.5 million paired-end reads containing CDR3. TCRdb processed the 5' RACE reads anew with MiXCR; each CDR3 protein has one entry. The data show approximately 800,000 distinct CDR3 sequences, 35% to 50% seen once. In regard to this clonotype: Its antigen is currently unknown.

V lost 1 base, J lost 4 bases, and 18 bases lay in between. Germline V CDR1 and CDR2: KGHDR, SFDVKD. The CDR3 loop spans 17 amino acids. The clonotype comes from a man at least 80 years old in good health. Sequencing was carried out using blood. The chain joins TRBV24-1 to TRBJ1-2; the D gene is possibly TRBD1 (5 bases). The CDR3 loop reads CATSDLNPGGTTYGYTF. The CDR3 coding sequence is TGTGCCACCAGTGATTTAAACCCGGGAGGGACTACCTATGGCTACACCTTC.